The clone carrying this T cell receptor beta chain was counted ten times or more. An end of the junction differs from the germline gene, which may be a read error. This sample was taken from a study of regulatory T cells in long-lasting Graves disease. Regarding time point: newly diagnosed GD, antithyroid drugs for less than 3 months. The TCR library was made from RNA that had been extracted from PBMCs in TRIzol. Library construction for TCR beta used iRepertoire HTBI primers and Arm-PCR of CDR3 regions. TCRdb re-analysed the multiplex PCR reads in MiXCR, keeping a single row per CDR3 protein. The profile covers a few hundred thousand distinct CDR3 sequences, with over 15% appearing a single time and approximately 22% taken by the ten largest. Germline CDR1 SGHTA, CDR2 FQGTGA. There are 14 residues in the CDR3. In addition, the sample was reused for a study of T cells in Graves' hyperthyroidism and ophthalmopathy. That source notes: Absence of ophthalmopathy progression within 18 months defined stable Graves' hyperthyroidism.

Source: peripheral blood mononuclear cells (PBMCs), taken at new diagnosis, from a patient treated with antithyroid drugs. The chain employs TRBV7-3 and TRBJ2-1, with TRBD2 matching over 9 bases. This TCR was sampled from a young woman with Graves disease. In DNA, the CDR3 is TGTGCCAGCAGTTTAACTCGAGCGGGAGGTGAGCAGTTCTTC. This gives the protein CASSLTRAGGEQFF.